This entry features one T cell receptor (beta chain) sequence. The antigen is not known. This record belongs to a study of CD8 T cells in ankylosing spondylitis. Study results and limitations: Reported data indicate significant enrichment of disease-linked clones within matched ankylosing spondylitis synovial fluid. Some motif variants had been reported before (in reactive arthritis synovial fluid and blood). Among TCR beta sequences, a motif of several highly homologous variants appeared characteristic of ankylosing spondylitis blood. Disease-associated clones were CD8+ and fairly uncommon in peripheral blood.

In germline, CDR1 is SGHAT, CDR2 FQDESV (reference sequence). This CDR3 is built from 16 residues. V lost 8 bases and J lost 1; bases outside the gene matches: 11. Libraries for TCR beta were made by quantitative 5'-RACE with molecular barcodes. MiXCR, applied by TCRdb to the 5' RACE reads, yields one record per CDR3 protein. This table has roughly 700,000 distinct CDR3 sequences, around 17% appearing once. Source material: blood, either unsorted or a sorted T cell fraction (not recorded which). The sequence was obtained from a male donor with ankylosing spondylitis. This chain links TRBV11-1 with TRBJ2-5, with TRBD1 matching 9 bases. For the CDR3, the DNA is TGTGCCAGCGGTCACACCGGGACAGGGACCCAAGAGACCCAGTACTTC. Translating it yields CASGHTGTGTQETQYF.